This entry lists 13 T cell receptor beta chains sequenced from one sample in a study of Ad26.COV2.S vaccination and SARS-CoV-2 variants. Libraries were prepared by immunoSEQ multiplex PCR; TCRdb keeps only in-frame clonotypes and omits some of them. Of about 350,000 clones listed, just over 90% are singletons. The sample consisted of peripheral blood, taken after recovery from COVID-19. The receptors derive from a human donor who had recovered from COVID-19.

The rearrangement joins TRBV9 to TRBJ2-7, with 8 nucleotides matching TRBD2. Germline V lookup: CDR1 SGDLS, CDR2 YYNGEE. With 2 bases clipped from V and 4 bases from J, the junction kept 14 bases outside the gene matches. The CDR3 totals 17 residues. CDR3 in DNA: TGTGCCAGCAGCGTTGGCCTAGCGGGCGAAGTGGGTTACGAGCAGTACTTC. It translates to CASSVGLAGEVGYEQYF.

The chain joins TRBV10-3 to TRBJ1-1, with D possibly matching TRBD1 (5 bases). The germline V and J ends were trimmed by 4 bases and 2 bases, with 11 bases remaining between them. The CDR3 length is 14 residues. Germline V lookup: CDR1 ENHRY, CDR2 SYGVKD. CDR3 sequence (DNA): TGTGCCATCAGTGCTGACAGCGGAAACACTGAAGCTTTCTTT. It codes for CAISADSGNTEAFF.

The chain couples TRBV10-3 to TRBJ2-7, with a weak D call TRBD2 (6 bases). Per germline, CDR1 ENHRY and CDR2 SYGVKD. The V end was cut by 4 bases, the J end by 3 bases, with 13 bases between. The CDR3 contains 14 residues. CDR3 coding DNA: TGTGCCATCAGTGCGCTGGGACTGATCTACGAGCAGTACTTC. Amino acid sequence: CAISALGLIYEQYF.

The chain employs TRBV2 and TRBJ2-1; maybe TRBD1 (6 bases). CDR3 length: 19 residues. Germline V gene data show CDR1 as SNHLY and CDR2 as FYNNEI. Trimming pared 2 bases from V and 0 bases from J, leaving 20 bases between. The CDR3 DNA reads as TGTGCCAGCAGTGAATCGATTGGGGGCCAGTCGAGCTCCTACAATGAGCAGTTCTTC. Protein sequence: CASSESIGGQSSSYNEQFF. Combining the CDR3 with reference TRBV2 and TRBJ2-1 gives the whole variable domain EPEVTQTPSHQVTQMGQEVILRCVPISNHLYFYWYRQILGQKVEFLVSFYNNEISEKSEIFDDQFSVERPDGSNFTLKIRSTKLEDSAMYFCASSESIGGQSSSYNEQFFGPGTRLTVL.

This sequence joins TRBV15 and TRBJ2-1; 11 bases line up with TRBD2. The germline CDR1 and CDR2 sequences are LNHNV and YYDKDF (reference sequence). Trimming at V came to 4 bases and at J to 0 bases, leaving 5 bases not matched to a gene. This CDR3 comprises 17 residues. CDR3 in amino acids: CATSTLAGANSYNEQFF. The CDR3 DNA reads TGTGCCACCAGCACACTAGCGGGGGCCAACTCCTACAATGAGCAGTTCTTC.

The gene calls are TRBV11-2 and TRBJ2-5; 11 bases line up with TRBD2. The V segment lost 1 base and the J segment 5 bases; nucleotides outside the gene matches: 6. The CDR3 spans 16 residues. The V gene's germline CDR1 is SGHAT and CDR2 FQNNGV. The CDR3 loop is CASSLVAGGLLETQYF. The CDR3 nucleotides read TGTGCCAGCAGCTTAGTAGCGGGGGGGCTTCTGGAGACCCAGTACTTC.

The V and J genes are TRBV3-1 (or the pseudogene TRBV3-2) and TRBJ2-3, with D tentatively TRBD1 or TRBD2 (5 bases each). Trimming removed 4 bases at V and 4 bases at J, with 15 bases between. CDR1 is LGHDT and CDR2 is YNNKEL in the germline V gene (reference sequence). CDR3 size: 15 residues. In DNA, the CDR3 is TGTGCCAGCAGCCTCCGGGACCGGAGCCCAGATACGCAGTATTTT. As protein: CASSLRDRSPDTQYF.

In its sample, this clone was seen once. The V and J genes are TRBV6-6 and TRBJ2-7, with D tentatively TRBD1 or TRBD2 (5 bases each). Germline V CDR1 and CDR2: MNHNY, SVGAGI (reference sequence). V lost 10 bases, J lost 5 bases, and 12 bases lay in between. There are 11 residues in the CDR3. The CDR3 DNA reads TGTGCCAAGGCGAGGGGCCACGAGCAGTACTTC. Translated: CAKARGHEQYF.

This clone appeared a single time. The V call is TRBV19, the J call TRBJ2-1, with D maybe TRBD2 (6 bases). V shed 5 bases and J shed 0 bases, with 11 bases lying between them. This CDR3 contains 15 residues. Germline values: CDR1 LNHDA, CDR2 SQIVND (reference sequence). The CDR3 spells CASSPRGISYNEQFF. CDR3 DNA sequence: TGTGCCAGTAGTCCCCGGGGGATCTCCTACAATGAGCAGTTCTTC.

The V call is TRBV7-9, the J call TRBJ2-5; TRBD2 agrees at 11 bases. There are 17 residues in the CDR3. Germline V CDR1 and CDR2: SEHNR, FQNEAQ (reference sequence). J lost 6 bases, V lost 5 bases, and 14 bases had no gene match. Here the CDR3 reads CASSPQSLPSGGKTQYF. The CDR3 DNA follows: TGTGCCAGCAGCCCACAGAGTTTGCCTAGCGGGGGGAAGACCCAGTACTTC.

The chain combines TRBV6-2 or TRBV6-3 with TRBJ1-5, with D uncertain. The V end lost 6 bases, the J end lost 0 bases, and 9 bases lay between the germline ends. This CDR3 comprises 14 residues. CDR1 and CDR2 (germline): MNHEY, SVGEGT. Here the CDR3 reads CASSDLVSNQPQHF. The CDR3 DNA sequence: TGTGCCAGCAGCGATCTAGTTAGCAATCAGCCCCAGCATTTT.

The rearrangement joins TRBV19 to TRBJ2-3; TRBD2 might be the D (5 bases). CDR3 length: 16 amino acids. From germline, CDR1 is LNHDA and CDR2 SQIVND (reference sequence). Trimming removed 6 bases at V and 7 bases at J, with 23 bases between. CDR3 in DNA: TGTGCCAGTAGCAGTCTACTAGTGGCGCGCGTATATACGCAGTATTTT. Its translation is CASSSLLVARVYTQYF.

This chain joins TRBV27 and TRBJ2-3; 7 bases map to TRBD2. Germline loops: CDR1 MNHEY, CDR2 SMNVEV (reference sequence). This CDR3 region has 16 residues. V shed 7 bases, J shed 0 bases, and the junction held 10 bases outside the gene matches. The CDR3 reads CASKWSGAQSTDTQYF. In nucleotides, the CDR3 is TGTGCCAGCAAATGGAGCGGGGCGCAAAGCACAGATACGCAGTATTTT.